Below, 3 T cell receptor beta chains from the same sample are listed, as sequenced in a study of OX40 agonist ivuxolimab in advanced cancers. This table comes from immunoSEQ multiplex PCR, and its TCRdb copy is limited to in-frame clones, with some not included. The table includes approximately 43,000 clones, around four fifths detected once. The sample here was CD4+ or CD8+ T cells sorted from blood, taken in a trial of the OX40 agonist ivuxolimab. These receptors were obtained from an adult with an advanced solid tumor such as melanoma, head and neck, liver or kidney cancer.

The chain recombines TRBV27 with TRBJ1-2; D is unclear. The V end lost 4 bases, the J end lost 4 bases, and 16 bases lay between the germline ends. Germline V gene data show CDR1 as MNHEY and CDR2 as SMNVEV (reference sequence). The CDR3 extends over 15 amino acids. CDR3 sequence: CASSSYTLRGYGYTF. The CDR3 DNA is TGTGCCAGCAGTTCATACACCTTGCGCGGCTATGGCTACACCTTC.

This chain connects TRBV27 to TRBJ1-5; perhaps TRBD1 as D (5 bases). The CDR3 contains 15 residues. Germline CDR1 is MNHEY and CDR2 is SMNVEV (reference sequence). V was pared by 6 bases and J by 5 bases, with 17 bases between. CDR3 in amino acids: CASSLIWGGDQPQHF. The CDR3 nucleotides are TGTGCCAGCAGCCTGATCTGGGGGGGGGATCAGCCCCAGCATTTT.

The chain couples TRBV9 to TRBJ1-3; D ambiguous. From germline, CDR1 is SGDLS and CDR2 YYNGEE. The CDR3 consists of 14 residues. V lost 3 bases and J 0 bases, leaving 7 bases between the germline ends. The CDR3 nucleotides are TGTGCCAGCAGCGGAAGTAGCTCTGGAAACACCATATATTTT. This sequence encodes CASSGSSSGNTIYF.